The rows below give T cell receptor beta chains drawn from one sample of a study of shared clonotypes between healthy human individuals. Repertoires were generated with immunoSEQ multiplex PCR, while TCRdb's copy carries only in-frame clones and drops some. Here the sample spans 2 million to 3 million clones, about 92% being singletons. The specimen sequenced was naive CD4+ T cells sorted from blood. These receptors were collected from a man aged 18 to 30 in good health. Each CDR3 is given with its conserved first and last residue. A D gene is named only where the DNA matches it firmly. Expanded clones are given a class, and other clones once, few, many or no size at all.

J gene,D gene,V gene,clone size,CDR3 DNA,CDR3 protein
TRBJ2-3,-,TRBV5-1,-,TGCGCCAGCAGCTTGACCCCTAGCACAGATACGCAGTATTTT,CASSLTPSTDTQYF
TRBJ2-1,TRBD1,TRBV2,-,TGTGCCAGCCTTTGGGCAGGGACAGCCTACAATGAGCAGTTCTTC,CASLWAGTAYNEQFF
TRBJ2-5,TRBD1,TRBV6-1,-,TGTGCCAGCAGTGCCTTGGAGGCAGGGGGCGGCTGGGAGACCCAGTACTTC,CASSALEAGGGWETQYF
TRBJ1-1,-,TRBV10-3,once,TGTGCCATCAGTGATAGGGATAACACTGAAGCTTTCTTT,CAISDRDNTEAFF
TRBJ1-6,-,TRBV18,-,TGTGCCAGCTCACCCCAGGGTTACAATTCACCCCTCCACTTT,CASSPQGYNSPLHF
TRBJ2-3,-,TRBV11-2,-,TGTGCCAGCAGCCCCGCAAGCCTCGGCACAGATACGCAGTATTTT,CASSPASLGTDTQYF
TRBJ2-1,TRBD2,TRBV7-2,once,TGTGCCAGCAGCTTACCCCTAGCGGGGGACGATGAGCAGTTCTTC,CASSLPLAGDDEQFF
TRBJ2-6,TRBD1,TRBV5-4,-,TGTGCCAGCAGTCCCGGACAGGTGAGGGCCAACGTCCTGACTTTC,CASSPGQVRANVLTF
TRBJ2-6,-,TRBV6-5,-,TGTGCCAGCAGTTTTCAACAGTACTCTGGGGCCAACGTCCTGACTTTC,CASSFQQYSGANVLTF
TRBJ1-5,-,TRBV2,-,TGTGCCAGCAGCGAAATAGGGGCTGTCAATCAGCCCCAGCATTTT,CASSEIGAVNQPQHF
TRBJ2-5,-,TRBV28,-,TGTGCCAGCAGCTCTCACGCAGGGGATGCAACGAGGGAGACCCAGTACTTC,CASSSHAGDATRETQYF
TRBJ2-2,-,TRBV7-8,-,TGTGCCAGCAGCTTAGAAGAATCCGGGGAGCTGTTTTTT,CASSLEESGELFF
TRBJ2-7,-,TRBV5-1,-,TGCGCCAGTGGGGTCAGCCTCTCCTACGAGCAGTACTTC,CASGVSLSYEQYF
TRBJ1-2,-,TRBV30,once,TGTGCCTGGAGTACCCTGGGGGGGCCTAACTATGGCTACACCTTC,CAWSTLGGPNYGYTF
TRBJ1-2,-,TRBV6-5,-,TGTGCCAGCAGACAAGACAGGACTAACTATGGCTACACCTTC,CASRQDRTNYGYTF
TRBJ1-2,TRBD1,TRBV5-1,-,TGCGCCAGCAGCTCGAAGGGACAGGAGACCTATGGCTACACCTTC,CASSSKGQETYGYTF
TRBJ2-1,-,TRBV6-5,-,TGTGCCAGCAGTCGTAAAGACAATGAGCAGTTCTTC,CASSRKDNEQFF
TRBJ2-2,-,TRBV4-3,-,TGCGCCAGCAGCCTAATCTGGGGCGGGAACACCGGGGAGCTGTTTTTT,CASSLIWGGNTGELFF
TRBJ2-4,-,TRBV9,-,TGTGCCAGTTCCTCCGAGGCCAAAAACATTCAGTACTTC,CASSSEAKNIQYF
TRBJ1-1,-,TRBV11-2,once,TGTGCCAGCAGCTGGGCGAGGATTCGGACAACTGAAGCTTTCTTT,CASSWARIRTTEAFF
TRBJ2-7,-,TRBV6-4,-,TGTGCCAGCAGTGTGCCGGCATCGGTCGGCTACGAGCAGTACTTC,CASSVPASVGYEQYF
TRBJ2-3,TRBD2,TRBV7-3,-,TGTGCCAGCAGCCCGGGCGGCGGGGGGGCGAGAGATACGCAGTATTTT,CASSPGGGGARDTQYF
TRBJ1-2,-,TRBV5-6,-,TGTGCCAGCAGCTTGCAGTTCGGGGCCCAGGGGGGCTACACCTTC,CASSLQFGAQGGYTF
TRBJ2-6,-,TRBV5-1,-,TGCGCCAGCAGCCCCCGGGGCTCCTCTGGGGCCAACGTCCTGACTTTC,CASSPRGSSGANVLTF
TRBJ2-7,TRBD2,TRBV11-2,-,TGTGCCAGCAGCTTATCCTCCGGGACTAGCGGGTACGAGCAGTACTTC,CASSLSSGTSGYEQYF
TRBJ1-5,-,TRBV4-1,-,TGCGCCAGCAGCCAAGATAGGATTAGCAATCAGCCCCAGCATTTT,CASSQDRISNQPQHF
TRBJ1-5,-,TRBV19,once,TGTGCCAGTAGTCATCGCGATCAGCCCCAGCATTTT,CASSHRDQPQHF
TRBJ1-2,-,TRBV15,-,TGTGCCACCCGATCGGACTCCGCCGGCTATGGCTACACCTTC,CATRSDSAGYGYTF
TRBJ1-6,-,TRBV29-1,-,TGCAGCGCCCGTTCAGGGGAAGGATCACCCCTCCACTTT,CSARSGEGSPLHF
TRBJ2-7,TRBD2,TRBV5-4,-,TGTGCCAGCAGCTTGGTCGGGAGGGAGCAGTACTTC,CASSLVGREQYF
TRBJ1-1,-,TRBV10-3,-,TGTGCCATCAGTGATCTCGGGCAGGGTTCGACTGAAGCTTTCTTT,CAISDLGQGSTEAFF
TRBJ2-1,TRBD2,TRBV5-1,-,TGCGCCAGCAGCCCTGGACTAGCGGGAGAGTTGAATGAGCAGTTCTTC,CASSPGLAGELNEQFF
TRBJ2-5,-,TRBV28,-,TGTGCCAGCAGGTCCGACCCGGGGGTCCTCGGCGAAGAGACCCAGTACTTC,CASRSDPGVLGEETQYF
TRBJ2-2,TRBD1,TRBV7-3,-,TGTGCCAGCAGCCAACTTCTGACAGGGGCCAACACCGGGGAGCTGTTTTTT,CASSQLLTGANTGELFF
TRBJ1-2,TRBD1,TRBV6-5,-,TGTGCCAGCAGACCCGGACAGGGTTATGGCTACACCTTC,CASRPGQGYGYTF
TRBJ2-1,-,TRBV10-1,-,TGCGCCAGCAGTGAGTCCCCGGGGACAAGTAACTATGAGCAGTTCTTC,CASSESPGTSNYEQFF
TRBJ2-7,-,TRBV4-1,-,TGCGCCAGCAGCCAAGATTCCACTCTGACAGGCGGGCCCTACGAGCAGTACTTC,CASSQDSTLTGGPYEQYF
TRBJ1-6,TRBD1,TRBV6-6,-,TGTGCCAGCAGGATAGCTCAGGGGGCGACACCCCTCCACTTT,CASRIAQGATPLHF
TRBJ2-7,TRBD1,TRBV7-2,once,TGTGCCAGCAGCCGGGACAGGGGCCCATACGAGCAGTACTTC,CASSRDRGPYEQYF
TRBJ2-2,-,TRBV5-1,-,TGCGCCAGCAGCTTGGGAGCCACAGGGACCGGGGAGCTGTTTTTT,CASSLGATGTGELFF
TRBJ2-5,-,TRBV14,-,TGTGCCAGCAGCCAACTGGGGCGCGAGACCCAGTACTTC,CASSQLGRETQYF
TRBJ2-3,-,TRBV5-1,-,TGCGCCAGCAGCTTGGCCTGGATTAGGACAGATACGCAGTATTTT,CASSLAWIRTDTQYF
TRBJ2-5,-,TRBV5-1,-,TGCGCCAGCAGCTTGGAGCCCGGGGGGACCCAGTACTTC,CASSLEPGGTQYF